Following are 29 T cell receptor beta chains from one sample sequenced in a study of blood T cells in healthy people across ages. The use of a sample-barcoded 5' primer and a J-beta primer mix characterized a second PCR of about 7 to 12 cycles. In TCRdb, the 5' RACE reads were re-called with MiXCR into one record per CDR3 protein. The sample lists approximately 400,000 distinct CDR3 sequences, roughly half occurring once. The sequenced sample consisted of blood. The source is a man aged 55 to 69 in good health.

The chain uses TRBV24-1 and TRBJ2-1; a weak D match, TRBD1 (6 bases). Gene TRBJ2-7 matches the end of the DNA better, so the J call may be wrong. This CDR3 contains 13 residues. CDR1 KGHDR and CDR2 SFDVKD come from the germline V gene. The CDR3 protein is CATGGRNNNEQYF. Here the CDR3 DNA reads TGTGCCACCGGGGGCAGGAATAACAATGAGCAGTACTTC.

Remarks on this clonotype: The junction shows a germline mismatch at one end, possibly a read error. The chain joins TRBV12-3 or TRBV12-4 to TRBJ2-4; 9 nucleotides agree with TRBD1. The J call is uncertain, as TRBJ2-7 better fits the DNA end. The CDR3 runs to 15 residues. CDR3 residues: CASSQPGTGSCEQYF. The CDR3 DNA is TGTGCCAGCAGCCAACCCGGGACAGGGTCCTGCGAGCAGTACTTC.

The V gene is TRBV5-1, the J gene TRBJ2-1, with a weak D call TRBD1 (6 bases). This CDR3 comprises 13 residues. CDR1 and CDR2 from the germline V gene are SGHRS and YFSETQ. V shed 4 bases and J shed 11 bases, with 16 bases lying between them. The DNA of the CDR3 is TGCGCCAGCAGCGATCGAACTCAGGGGAAGCAGTTCTTC. It is translated as CASSDRTQGKQFF.

The chain uses TRBV5-5 and TRBJ1-2; no firm D call. Trimming left V 0 bases short and J 3 bases short, with 21 bases between. The CDR3 totals 18 residues. Looked up from germline, CDR1 is SGHKS and CDR2 is YYEKEE (reference sequence). The CDR3 spells CASSLAPPRPTIDYGYTF. In nucleotides, the CDR3 is TGTGCCAGCAGCTTGGCCCCCCCCAGGCCGACGATAGACTATGGCTACACCTTC.

This rearrangement joins TRBV3-1 to TRBJ1-1, with a possible D match to TRBD1 (5 bases). Germline loops: CDR1 LGHDT, CDR2 YNNKEL (reference sequence). The germline V and J ends were trimmed by 1 base and 11 bases, with 14 bases remaining between them. The CDR3 covers 13 residues. The CDR3 is CASSQVGRGRAFF. In DNA form, the CDR3 reads TGTGCCAGCAGCCAAGTGGGAAGGGGTCGTGCTTTCTTT.

This chain connects TRBV7-2 to TRBJ2-3; possibly TRBD1 for D (6 bases). Germline V gene sequence: CDR1 SGHTA, CDR2 FQGNSA. CDR3 length: 15 residues. Deletions cut 6 bases from V and 3 bases from J, with 16 bases between. Here the CDR3 reads CASSKTGSRTDTQYF. The CDR3 bases are TGTGCCAGCAGTAAAACAGGGTCTCGTACAGATACGCAGTATTTT.

The chain links TRBV12-3 or TRBV12-4 to TRBJ1-2; maybe TRBD1 (6 bases). The CDR3 totals 13 residues. V was cut by 5 bases and J by 6 bases, with 13 bases left in between. The CDR3 sequence is CASSVKPGDGYTF. The CDR3 DNA is TGTGCCAGCAGTGTGAAGCCAGGGGATGGCTACACCTTC.

V usage is TRBV6-1 and J usage is TRBJ2-1; 10 bases match TRBD2. The DNA end is a closer match to TRBJ2-7, so the J assignment may be wrong. The CDR3 spans 16 residues. Germline loops: CDR1 MNHNS, CDR2 SASEGT. The CDR3 region is CASTWTSGSSYNEQYF. The DNA for the CDR3 is TGTGCCAGCACCTGGACTAGCGGAAGCTCCTACAATGAGCAGTACTTC.

The chain carries TRBV5-8 and TRBJ2-4; D is undetermined. The J call is uncertain, as TRBJ2-7 better fits the DNA end. The CDR3 contains 13 residues. Germline assignment: CDR1 SGHTS and CDR2 YDEGEE. In DNA form, the CDR3 reads TGTGCCAGCAGCCCCGGAAAAGGACGCGAGCAGTACTTC. Protein: CASSPGKGREQYF.

This clonotype appeared a few times. J is TRBJ2-4 and V is TRBV7-2; 9 nucleotides align to TRBD1. The length of the CDR3 is 15 residues. CDR1 SGHTA and CDR2 FQGNSA come from the germline V gene. J gave up 5 bases and V 1 base, and 3 bases lay outside the gene matches. Here the CDR3 DNA reads TGTGCCAGCAGCTTAGTGGGGACAGGGCAAAACATTCAGTACTTC. This encodes CASSLVGTGQNIQYF.

This clonotype was seen a handful of times. The chain links TRBV7-2 to TRBJ2-6; no firm D call. The germline gives CDR1 SGHTA, CDR2 FQGNSA. The CDR3 spans 14 residues. V gave up 9 bases and J gave up 2 bases, with 11 bases separating them. The CDR3 bases are TGTGCCAGTCAGAGTAGCCCTGGGGCCAACGTCCTGACTTTC. This gives the protein CASQSSPGANVLTF.

This CDR3 is CASSQGQGVTGELFF. The CDR3 nucleotides are TGTGCCAGCAGTCAGGGACAGGGAGTAACCGGGGAGCTGTTTTTT. The genes are TRBV28 and TRBJ2-2; TRBD1 agrees at 9 bases. Unmatched junction bases numbered 6, after V lost 5 bases and J lost 5 bases. The CDR3 contains 15 residues. Germline V gene sequence: CDR1 MDHEN, CDR2 SYDVKM.

The chain combines TRBV5-6 with TRBJ2-7; D is undetermined. V lost 6 bases to trimming and J lost 5 bases, with 6 bases between them. This CDR3 region has 10 residues. Germline lookup yields CDR1 SGHDT and CDR2 YYEEEE. This chain's CDR3 is CASKSHEQYF. The DNA of the CDR3 is TGTGCCAGCAAATCCCACGAGCAGTACTTC. Variable domain in full (rest from reference TRBV5-6 and TRBJ2-7): DAGVTQSPTHLIKTRGQQVTLRCSPKSGHDTVSWYQQALGQGPQFIFQYYEEEERQRGNFPDRFSGHQFPNYSSELNVNALLLGDSALYLCASKSHEQYFGPGTRLTVT.

This chain joins TRBV20-1 and TRBJ1-2, with 7 positions matching TRBD1. Germline V gene data show CDR1 as DFQATT and CDR2 as SNEGSKA (reference sequence). CDR3 length equals 13 residues. With 6 bases clipped from V and 3 bases from J, the junction kept 7 bases outside the gene matches. The CDR3, as DNA: TGCAGTGCGGACGACAGGGACGACTATGGCTACACCTTC. This encodes CSADDRDDYGYTF.

The J gene is TRBJ2-1, the V gene TRBV5-1; no reliable D call. V was clipped by 0 bases and J by 11 bases, with 12 bases between them. The CDR3 contains 13 residues. Germline V gene lookup returns CDR1 SGHRS and CDR2 YFSETQ. DNA for the CDR3: TGCGCCAGCAGCTTGGCCGGCCAAAGTAAGCAGTTCTTC. Its protein product is CASSLAGQSKQFF. The full variable domain, with the rest looked up from reference TRBV5-1 and TRBJ2-1, is KAGVTQTPRYLIKTRGQQVTLSCSPISGHRSVSWYQQTPGQGLQFLFEYFSETQRNKGNFPGRFSGRQFSNSRSEMNVSTLELGDSALYLCASSLAGQSKQFFGPGTRLTVL.

The J gene is TRBJ2-1, the V gene TRBV6-4; 8 nucleotides match TRBD2. Germline loops: CDR1 MRHNA, CDR2 SNTAGT. The CDR3 loop spans 13 amino acids. Trimming cost V 4 bases and J 6 bases; bases outside gene matches: 2. This CDR3 is CASSAGTSNEQFF. The CDR3 nucleotides read TGTGCCAGCAGTGCCGGGACTAGCAATGAGCAGTTCTTC.

There are many counts of this clonotype. This chain links TRBV12-3 or TRBV12-4 with TRBJ1-2; TRBD1 agrees at 11 bases. CDR3 length: 16 residues. With V trimmed by 3 bases and J by 0 bases, 3 bases remained unmatched. The CDR3 region has the DNA TGTGCCAGCAGTTTCGCGGGACAGGGGGCTAACTATGGCTACACCTTC. This sequence encodes CASSFAGQGANYGYTF.

This clonotype occurred a few times. The chain has TRBV20-1 and TRBJ2-3; 11 positions match TRBD2. V gave up 6 bases and J gave up 2 bases; unmatched junction bases: 10. The germline V gene encodes CDR1 DFQATT and CDR2 SNEGSKA (reference sequence). CDR3 size: 16 residues. The CDR3 reads CSAGLGLAVITDTQYF. The CDR3 nucleotides are TGCAGTGCCGGTTTGGGACTAGCGGTTATCACAGATACGCAGTATTTT.

With regard to this clonotype: With a much larger clone just one base away, this may be a read error. The CDR3 sequence is CASSFTGTGVTSPLHF. The CDR3 DNA reads TGTGCCAGCAGCTTTACAGGGACAGGCGTCACTTCACCCCTCCACTTT. J is TRBJ1-6 and V is TRBV11-2; TRBD1 agrees at 8 bases. Trimming cost V 3 bases and J 9 bases; bases outside gene matches: 10. CDR1 is SGHAT, CDR2 FQNNGV, per germline. CDR3 length: 16 residues. The full variable domain, with the rest looked up from reference TRBV11-2 and TRBJ1-6, is EAGVAQSPRYKIIEKRQSVAFWCNPISGHATLYWYQQILGQGPKLLIQFQNNGVVDDSQLPKDRFSAERLKGVDSTLKIQPAKLEDSAVYLCASSFTGTGVTSPLHFGNGTRLTVT.

This clonotype has just a few counts. The CDR3 nucleotides are TGCAGTGCTAGAGATGCAGGAGTGAACACTGAAGCTTTCTTT. This sequence encodes CSARDAGVNTEAFF. This chain uses TRBV20-1 with TRBJ1-1; D is unresolved. The length of the CDR3 is 14 residues. CDR1 and CDR2 from the germline V gene are DFQATT and SNEGSKA (reference sequence). Between the trimmed V and J ends, which lost 0 bases and 0 bases, there was a span of 8 bases.

V usage is TRBV20-1 and J usage is TRBJ1-4, with D maybe TRBD1 (6 bases). CDR3 length equals 14 residues. Trimming shortened V by 6 bases and J by 3 bases, and 14 bases separated the two germline ends. The germline CDR1 and CDR2 sequences are DFQATT and SNEGSKA (reference sequence). This chain's CDR3 is CSASQGSSNEKLFF. In nucleotides, the CDR3 is TGCAGTGCATCACAGGGTTCGTCTAATGAAAAACTGTTTTTT.

The V and J genes are TRBV5-1 and TRBJ2-3, with 12 bases matching TRBD2. J gave up 4 bases and V 0 bases, and 6 bases lay outside the gene matches. Germline V gene sequence: CDR1 SGHRS, CDR2 YFSETQ. The CDR3 spans 17 residues. The CDR3 DNA follows: TGCGCCAGCAGCTTGGGAGGACTAGCGGGAAACCCAGATACGCAGTATTTT. Protein product: CASSLGGLAGNPDTQYF.

V is TRBV20-1 and J is TRBJ1-2; 8 bases align to TRBD1. The trim removed 3 bases at V and 3 bases at J, leaving 6 bases unmatched. Per germline, CDR1 DFQATT and CDR2 SNEGSKA (reference sequence). The CDR3 sequence is 14 residues long. In DNA form, the CDR3 reads TGCAGTGCTAGTGACAGGGGTCCATACTATGGCTACACCTTC. As protein: CSASDRGPYYGYTF.

The gene calls are TRBV30 and TRBJ1-2, with 11 bases aligning to TRBD1. The CDR3 contains 13 residues. The junction had 2 bases not matched to a gene; V was cut back by 6 bases and J by 2 bases. From germline, CDR1 is GTSNPN and CDR2 SVGIG (reference sequence). The chain's CDR3 is CACRDRGNYGYTF. The CDR3 DNA follows: TGTGCCTGCAGGGACAGGGGGAACTATGGCTACACCTTC.

The chain links TRBV7-4 to TRBJ2-2; 7 bases are a match to TRBD1. Germline V gives CDR1 SGHVT, CDR2 SQSDAQ. After removal of 4 bases from V and 3 bases from J, the junction contained 5 bases not matched to a gene. The CDR3 loop spans 15 amino acids. The chain's CDR3 is CASSSATGYTGELFF. The CDR3 DNA follows: TGTGCCAGCAGCTCAGCGACAGGGTACACCGGGGAGCTGTTTTTT.

The table lists this clonotype with a few counts. The chain uses TRBV6-5 and TRBJ2-5; 10 positions match TRBD1. The better agreement between TRBJ2-7 and the DNA end casts doubt on the J call. Germline V CDR1 and CDR2: MNHEY, SVGAGI. The CDR3 consists of 16 residues. CDR3: CASSPRQGAFFYEQYF. In DNA form, the CDR3 reads TGTGCCAGCAGTCCCCGACAGGGGGCGTTCTTTTACGAGCAGTACTTC.

The chain combines TRBV5-4 with TRBJ2-5; TRBD1 aligns across 10 bases. J was trimmed by 4 bases and V by 4 bases; bases with no gene match: 4. Germline CDR1 reads SGHNT; CDR2 reads YYREEE (reference sequence). The CDR3 spans 14 residues. The CDR3: CASSGGQGIETQYF. The CDR3 bases are TGTGCCAGCAGCGGGGGACAGGGGATAGAGACCCAGTACTTC.

The chain combines TRBV6-1 with TRBJ1-2; 8 bases agree with TRBD1. The CDR3 totals 15 residues. The J segment lost 0 bases and the V segment lost 3 bases, leaving 3 bases of the junction unmatched. CDR1 and CDR2 from the germline V gene are MNHNS and SASEGT. Written as DNA, the CDR3 is TGTGCCAGCAGTGAGGGGACAGGAGCTAACTATGGCTACACCTTC. It specifies CASSEGTGANYGYTF.

This clonotype was counted a few times. The chain combines TRBV7-9 with TRBJ2-4, with 10 bases lining up with TRBD2. The J call may be wrong; the DNA end is better matched by TRBJ2-7. Germline V gives CDR1 SEHNR, CDR2 FQNEAQ (reference sequence). The CDR3 totals 15 residues. DNA of the CDR3: TGTGCCAGCAGCTTTCTAGCGGGAGTGGTGGACGAGCAGTACTTC. This gives the protein CASSFLAGVVDEQYF.